The 19 T cell receptor beta chains listed next were all sequenced from one sample in a study of vaccination and CD4 T cells after COVID-19. The antigens for these receptors are not known. The Oncomine TCR Beta short-read assay sequenced DNA from cultured CD4+ T cells. Via MiXCR, TCRdb re-called the PCR reads, giving one row per CDR3 protein. The table lists 15,000 or so distinct CDR3 sequences, approximately 58% of them singletons. Treatment denoted: approximately nine-day PBMC culture with coronavirus spike peptide pools or control peptides (ViraFEST assay). The source was CD4+ T cells from blood, cultured in vitro, collected after SARS-CoV-2 vaccination. The receptors were sampled from a human donor who had recovered from COVID-19.

The V gene is TRBV15, the J gene TRBJ2-7; D remains ambiguous. This CDR3 region has 13 residues. V lost 0 bases and J 4 bases, leaving 7 bases between the germline ends. From germline, CDR1 is LNHNV and CDR2 YYDKDF (reference sequence). The CDR3, as DNA: TGTGCCACCAGCAGAGATATTTCGTACGAGCAGTACTTC. Translation gives CATSRDISYEQYF.

This chain joins TRBV5-4 and TRBJ2-3; possibly TRBD2 for D (6 bases). Trimming took 0 bases from V and 4 from J, leaving 12 bases between them. The CDR3 is 15 residues long. The germline gives CDR1 SGHNT, CDR2 YYREEE (reference sequence). As DNA, the CDR3 is TGTGCCAGCAGCTTGGGACGGACTATGGCAGATACGCAGTATTTT. It yields the protein CASSLGRTMADTQYF.

This clonotype was observed a few times. The rearrangement uses TRBV24-1 and TRBJ2-1, with D possibly matching TRBD2 (6 bases). Germline lookup yields CDR1 KGHDR and CDR2 SFDVKD. The CDR3 has 16 residues. The V end lost 3 bases, the J end lost 5 bases, and 16 bases lay between the germline ends. CDR3 nucleotide sequence: TGTGCCACCAGTGATCCCGGGACTGAATTTCACAATGAGCAGTTCTTC. The encoded protein is CATSDPGTEFHNEQFF.

The chain uses TRBV20-1 and TRBJ2-1; D is possibly TRBD1 (5 bases). V was clipped by 4 bases and J by 9 bases, with 10 bases between them. The length of the CDR3 is 11 residues. CDR1 is DFQATT and CDR2 is SNEGSKA in the germline V gene (reference sequence). The CDR3 DNA follows: TGCAGTGCTAACCGTGGGGCTGAGCAGTTCTTC. As protein: CSANRGAEQFF.

The chain recombines TRBV7-9 with TRBJ2-7, with TRBD1 matching over 7 bases. The V and J ends lost 9 bases and 6 bases, in that order; junction bases with no gene match: 17. The CDR3 totals 15 residues. The germline gives CDR1 SEHNR, CDR2 FQNEAQ (reference sequence). The CDR3 DNA reads as TGTGCCAGGCGACGGTACAGGGGCAAGGAAGCCGAGCAGTACTTC. As protein: CARRRYRGKEAEQYF.

The V call is TRBV20-1, the J call TRBJ2-1; TRBD2 agrees at 10 bases. The V segment lost 6 bases and the J segment 9 bases; nucleotides outside the gene matches: 8. The CDR3 consists of 13 residues. Per the germline V gene, CDR1 is DFQATT and CDR2 is SNEGSKA (reference sequence). For the CDR3, the DNA is TGCAGTGCCCAGCGGGAGGGCGGGAGTGAGCAGTTCTTC. Encoded protein: CSAQREGGSEQFF.

The V gene is TRBV19, the J gene TRBJ1-6; D remains ambiguous. V lost 4 bases to trimming and J lost 10 bases, with 17 bases between them. Germline values: CDR1 LNHDA, CDR2 SQIVND (reference sequence). This CDR3 region has 15 residues. CDR3 nucleotide sequence: TGTGCCAGTAGTACGTCAACTGGAGGTGGGTCACCCCTCCACTTT. It encodes CASSTSTGGGSPLHF.

The V gene is TRBV12-5, the J gene TRBJ1-1; 7 bases match TRBD1. V lost 6 bases to trimming and J lost 8 bases; unmatched junction nucleotides: 6. Germline V gives CDR1 LGHNT, CDR2 FRNRAP. This CDR3 has 12 residues. CDR3 sequence: CASGPEGGEAFF. The CDR3 DNA reads as TGTGCTAGTGGCCCGGAAGGGGGCGAAGCTTTCTTT.

J is TRBJ1-2 and V is TRBV6-2 or TRBV6-3; maybe TRBD1 (5 bases). Looked up from germline, CDR1 is MNHEY and CDR2 is SVGEGT. V was cut by 5 bases and J by 4 bases, with 8 bases left in between. CDR3 length equals 12 residues. DNA of the CDR3: TGTGCCAGCAGTCGACAGAGCTATGGCTACACCTTC. It yields the protein CASSRQSYGYTF.

The rearrangement links TRBV20-1 to TRBJ2-5; 13 bases map to TRBD2. Germline assignment: CDR1 DFQATT and CDR2 SNEGSKA (reference sequence). The J segment lost 5 bases and the V segment lost 1 base, leaving 22 bases of the junction unmatched. This CDR3 contains 21 residues. The CDR3 protein is CSARGGLGTSGTSPPGETQYF. The CDR3 coding sequence is TGCAGTGCTAGAGGAGGTTTGGGGACTAGCGGGACTTCACCGCCGGGGGAGACCCAGTACTTC.

The V call is TRBV7-2, the J call TRBJ1-1; 8 positions agree with TRBD1. CDR1 SGHTA and CDR2 FQGNSA come from the germline V gene. The CDR3 sequence is 15 residues long. V shed 4 bases, J shed 1 base, and the junction held 5 bases outside the gene matches. The CDR3 sequence is CASSYGRGRNTEAFF. The CDR3 bases are TGTGCCAGCAGCTATGGCAGGGGGCGGAACACTGAAGCTTTCTTT.

This clonotype occurred once. The chain has TRBV6-1 and TRBJ1-1, with D unclear. V lost 7 bases and J 8 bases, leaving 17 bases between the germline ends. The germline CDR1 and CDR2 sequences are MNHNS and SASEGT. The CDR3 loop spans 13 amino acids. The DNA of the CDR3 is TGTGCCAGCACCACACGATCCGGGAGGGAAGCTTTCTTT. Translation gives CASTTRSGREAFF.

The chain employs TRBV11-2 and TRBJ1-1, with D perhaps matching TRBD1 (5 bases). Looked up from germline, CDR1 is SGHAT and CDR2 is FQNNGV. CDR3 length: 13 residues. The V and J ends lost 2 bases and 8 bases respectively, with 12 bases between them. CDR3 loop: CASSLIGAGEAFF. CDR3 nucleotide sequence: TGTGCCAGCAGCTTAATAGGGGCTGGGGAAGCTTTCTTT.

The rearrangement uses TRBV28 and TRBJ2-3; D uncertain. Trimming removed 8 bases from V and 5 bases from J, with 8 bases in between. The CDR3 contains 11 residues. Looked up from germline, CDR1 is MDHEN and CDR2 is SYDVKM. CDR3 protein: CASQLGDTQYF. For the CDR3, the DNA is TGTGCCAGCCAATTGGGAGATACGCAGTATTTT. Using reference TRBV28 and TRBJ2-3 for the parts outside the CDR3, the full variable domain is DVKVTQSSRYLVKRTGEKVFLECVQDMDHENMFWYRQDPGLGLRLIYFSYDVKMKEKGDIPEGYSVSREKKERFSLILESASTNQTSMYLCASQLGDTQYFGPGTRLTVL.

The V gene is TRBV29-1, the J gene TRBJ1-1; a possible D gene is TRBD1 (6 bases). Per the germline V gene, CDR1 is SQVTM and CDR2 is ANQGSEA. The CDR3 extends over 12 amino acids. The ends were cut back, 5 bases at V and 2 bases at J, with 9 bases in the middle. For the CDR3, the DNA is TGCAGCGTTAACAGGGCAAACACTGAAGCTTTCTTT. Protein product: CSVNRANTEAFF.

The chain has TRBV7-8 and TRBJ1-1; 9 bases match TRBD1. Germline V gene sequence: CDR1 SGHVS, CDR2 FQNEAQ. This CDR3 contains 14 residues. The trim removed 5 bases at V and 5 bases at J, leaving 6 bases unmatched. This CDR3 reads CASSPRDRDTEAFF. Here the CDR3 DNA reads TGTGCCAGCAGCCCGAGGGACAGGGATACTGAAGCTTTCTTT.

V is TRBV7-2 and J is TRBJ2-3; TRBD2 might be the D (5 bases). Per germline, CDR1 SGHTA and CDR2 FQGNSA. The V gene lost 5 bases and the J gene lost 4 bases, with 13 bases spanning the gap. The CDR3 loop spans 14 amino acids. DNA of the CDR3: TGTGCCAGCAGCCTACGACTAACGGCAGATACGCAGTATTTT. Translating it yields CASSLRLTADTQYF.

This clonotype was counted a single time. The V and J genes are TRBV20-1 and TRBJ2-5; possibly TRBD1 for D (5 bases). CDR3 length: 16 residues. V shed 3 bases and J shed 4 bases, with 21 bases lying between them. From germline, CDR1 is DFQATT and CDR2 SNEGSKA (reference sequence). The chain's CDR3 is CSASRTPGREGETQYF. DNA of the CDR3: TGCAGTGCTAGCCGAACCCCGGGCAGGGAAGGAGAGACCCAGTACTTC.

The chain combines TRBV20-1 with TRBJ1-6, with 7 bases that match TRBD1. The length of the CDR3 is 13 residues. Germline assignment: CDR1 DFQATT and CDR2 SNEGSKA (reference sequence). With V trimmed by 3 bases and J by 12 bases, 8 bases remained unmatched. The CDR3 DNA follows: TGCAGTGCTAGTATCCAGGGGGGGAAACCCCTCCACTTT. This codes for CSASIQGGKPLHF.